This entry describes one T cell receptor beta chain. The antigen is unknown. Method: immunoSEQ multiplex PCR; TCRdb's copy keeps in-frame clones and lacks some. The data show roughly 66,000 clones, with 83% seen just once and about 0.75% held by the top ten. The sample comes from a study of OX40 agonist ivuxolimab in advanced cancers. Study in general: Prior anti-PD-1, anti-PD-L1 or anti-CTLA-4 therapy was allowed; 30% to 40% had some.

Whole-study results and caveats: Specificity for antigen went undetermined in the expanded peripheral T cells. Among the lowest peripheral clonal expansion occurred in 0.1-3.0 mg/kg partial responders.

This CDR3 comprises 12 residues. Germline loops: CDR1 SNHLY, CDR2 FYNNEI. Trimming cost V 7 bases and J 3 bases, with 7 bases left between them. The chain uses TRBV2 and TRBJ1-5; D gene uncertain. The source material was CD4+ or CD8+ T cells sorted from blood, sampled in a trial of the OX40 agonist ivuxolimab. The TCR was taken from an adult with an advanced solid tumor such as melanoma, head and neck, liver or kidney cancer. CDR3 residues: CASNKDNQPQHF. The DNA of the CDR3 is TGTGCCAGCAATAAAGACAATCAGCCCCAGCATTTT. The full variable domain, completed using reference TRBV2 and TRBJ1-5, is EPEVTQTPSHQVTQMGQEVILRCVPISNHLYFYWYRQILGQKVEFLVSFYNNEISEKSEIFDDQFSVERPDGSNFTLKIRSTKLEDSAMYFCASNKDNQPQHFGDGTRLSIL.